This T cell receptor (beta chain) was sequenced in a study of human versus mouse CDR3 diversity and MHC coevolution. V was trimmed by 6 bases and J by 2 bases, leaving 20 bases between them. The CDR3 consists of 16 residues. Germline-derived CDR1 and CDR2 are LNHDA and SQIVND (reference sequence). Naive CD4 T cells, CD45RO-negative and CD62L-positive, were flow-sorted from PBMCs. The repertoire was sequenced with immunoSEQ multiplex PCR; TCRdb's copy has only in-frame clones and lacks some. This table has tens of thousands of clones, about 94% appearing once. The chain combines TRBV19 with TRBJ2-7, with TRBD2 as a possible D gene (6 bases). The sequenced sample consisted of naive CD4+ T cells from blood. Subset here: CD45RO-negative CD62L-positive naive CD4 T cells. This sequence was found in a person in their sixties or seventies in good health. This CDR3 reads CASSGARDSPTYEQYF. CDR3 DNA: TGTGCCAGTAGCGGGGCCCGGGACTCCCCTACCTACGAGCAGTACTTC.